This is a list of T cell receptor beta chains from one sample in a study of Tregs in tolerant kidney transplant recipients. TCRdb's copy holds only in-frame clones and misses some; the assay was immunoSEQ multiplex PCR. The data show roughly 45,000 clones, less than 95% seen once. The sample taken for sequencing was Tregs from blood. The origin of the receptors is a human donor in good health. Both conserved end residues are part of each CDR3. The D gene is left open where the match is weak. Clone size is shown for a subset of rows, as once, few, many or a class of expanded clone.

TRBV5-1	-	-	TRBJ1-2	TGCGCCAGCAGTGTGGAAGGGTCTAACTATGGCTACACCTTC	CASSVEGSNYGYTF
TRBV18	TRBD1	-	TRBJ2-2	TGTGCCAGCTCACCAAAGAACCCGACAGGGGGCGCCGGGGAGCTGTTTTTT	CASSPKNPTGGAGELFF
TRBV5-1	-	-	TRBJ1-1	TGCGCCAGCAGCGTGGGGGAGGTTGGCACTGAAGCTTTCTTT	CASSVGEVGTEAFF
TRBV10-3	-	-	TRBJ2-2	TGTGCCATCAGTGCGGGGGCGGGTAGGGACAAATCCACCGGGGAGCTGTTTTTT	CAISAGAGRDKSTGELFF
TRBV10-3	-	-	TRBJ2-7	TGTGCCATCAGTGAGTCGTTCCTCATAGGCAGCTCCTACGAGCAGTACTTC	CAISESFLIGSSYEQYF
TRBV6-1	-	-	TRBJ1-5	TGTGCCAGCAGCCTCGGACTGTGGAATCAGCCCCAGCATTTT	CASSLGLWNQPQHF
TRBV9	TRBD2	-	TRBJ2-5	TGTGCCAGCAGCGCTACCGCGGGGGGGCGGGAGACCCAGTACTTC	CASSATAGGRETQYF
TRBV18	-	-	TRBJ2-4	TGTGCCAGCTCCGAGCAGAGTTCCCTAGCCAAAAACATTCAGTACTTC	CASSEQSSLAKNIQYF
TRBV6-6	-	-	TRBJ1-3	TGTGCCAGCAGTTACTCGATGCGGGGAAACACCATATATTTT	CASSYSMRGNTIYF
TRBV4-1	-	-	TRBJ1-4	TGCGCCAGCAGCCACTTTAGGGGAGATCGAGCAACTAATGAAAAACTGTTTTTT	CASSHFRGDRATNEKLFF
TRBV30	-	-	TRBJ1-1	TGTGCCTGGAGCGGCTCGAGGGGCGTAAGGACTGAAGCTTTCTTT	CAWSGSRGVRTEAFF
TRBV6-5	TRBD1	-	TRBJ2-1	TGTGCCAGCAGCTCCGGGACAGGGAACAATGAGCAGTTCTTC	CASSSGTGNNEQFF
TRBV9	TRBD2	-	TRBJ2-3	TGTGCCAGCAGCGTAGATCGGGACTACCGGACCACAGATACGCAGTATTTT	CASSVDRDYRTTDTQYF
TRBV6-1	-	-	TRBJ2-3	TGTGCCAGTACAGGGCGGGGAACAGATACGCAGTATTTT	CASTGRGTDTQYF
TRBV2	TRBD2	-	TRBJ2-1	TGTGCCAGCAGTGAAACTAGCGGGAGTAGTGAGCAGTTCTTC	CASSETSGSSEQFF
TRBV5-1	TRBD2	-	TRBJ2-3	TGCGCCAGCAGCGTCCTCCCGCGGGGGGGCGACACAGATACGCAGTATTTT	CASSVLPRGGDTDTQYF
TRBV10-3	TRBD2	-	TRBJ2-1	TGTGCCATCAGTGTTGGGGGGGGCTCCTACAATGAGCAGTTCTTC	CAISVGGGSYNEQFF
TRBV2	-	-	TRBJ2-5	TGTGCCAGCAGTGGGACCGCGAGGGAGACCCAGTACTTC	CASSGTARETQYF
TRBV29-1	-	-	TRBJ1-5	TGCAGCGCCTCTTCCGGGGGGGCCGGCAATCAGCCCCAGCATTTT	CSASSGGAGNQPQHF
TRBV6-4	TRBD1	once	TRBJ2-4	TGTGCCAGCAGTGACGGGACAGGGGCGGGCATTCAGTACTTC	CASSDGTGAGIQYF
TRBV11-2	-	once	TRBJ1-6	TGTGCCAGCGGGGACTGGGGGCAGGGGAGCTCACCCCTCCACTTT	CASGDWGQGSSPLHF
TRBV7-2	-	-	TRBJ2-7	TGTGCCAGCAGCCTAGGAGACTACTACGAGCAGTACTTC	CASSLGDYYEQYF
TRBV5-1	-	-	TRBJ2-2	TGCGCCAGCAGCCAAAAACGTGGGGAGCTGTTTTTT	CASSQKRGELFF